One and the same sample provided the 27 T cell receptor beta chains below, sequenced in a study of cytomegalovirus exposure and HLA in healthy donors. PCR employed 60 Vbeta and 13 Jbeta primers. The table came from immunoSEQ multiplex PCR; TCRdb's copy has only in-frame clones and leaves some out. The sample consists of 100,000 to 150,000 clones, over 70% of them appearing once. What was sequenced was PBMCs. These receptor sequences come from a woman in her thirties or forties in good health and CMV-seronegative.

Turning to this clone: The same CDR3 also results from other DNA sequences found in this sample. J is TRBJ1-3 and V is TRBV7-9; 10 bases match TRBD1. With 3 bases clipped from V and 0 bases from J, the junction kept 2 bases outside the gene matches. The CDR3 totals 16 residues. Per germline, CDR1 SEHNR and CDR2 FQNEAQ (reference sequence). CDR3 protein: CASSLDRGSSGNTIYF. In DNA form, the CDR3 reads TGTGCCAGCAGCTTGGACAGGGGGTCCTCTGGAAACACCATATATTTT.

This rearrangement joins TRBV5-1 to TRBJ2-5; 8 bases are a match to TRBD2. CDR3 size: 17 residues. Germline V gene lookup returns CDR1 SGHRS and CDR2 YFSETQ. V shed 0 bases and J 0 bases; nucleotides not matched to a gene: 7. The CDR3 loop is CASSLGAGGRYQETQYF. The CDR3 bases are TGCGCCAGCAGCTTGGGGGCGGGGGGCCGTTACCAAGAGACCCAGTACTTC. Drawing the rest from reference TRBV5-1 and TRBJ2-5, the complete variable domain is KAGVTQTPRYLIKTRGQQVTLSCSPISGHRSVSWYQQTPGQGLQFLFEYFSETQRNKGNFPGRFSGRQFSNSRSEMNVSTLELGDSALYLCASSLGAGGRYQETQYFGPGTRLLVL.

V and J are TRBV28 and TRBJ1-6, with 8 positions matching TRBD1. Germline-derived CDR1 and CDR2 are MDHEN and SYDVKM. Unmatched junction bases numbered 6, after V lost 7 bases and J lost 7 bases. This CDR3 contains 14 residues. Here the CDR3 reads CASTLDRVNSPLHF. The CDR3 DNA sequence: TGTGCCAGCACCCTGGACAGGGTAAATTCACCCCTCCACTTT.

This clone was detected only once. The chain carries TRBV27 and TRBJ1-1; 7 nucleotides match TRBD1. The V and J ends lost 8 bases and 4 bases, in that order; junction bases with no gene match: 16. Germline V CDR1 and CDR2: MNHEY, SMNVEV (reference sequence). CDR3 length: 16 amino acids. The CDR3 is CASSPGGQPWGTEAFF. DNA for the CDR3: TGTGCCAGCTCACCAGGGGGGCAACCCTGGGGCACTGAAGCTTTCTTT.

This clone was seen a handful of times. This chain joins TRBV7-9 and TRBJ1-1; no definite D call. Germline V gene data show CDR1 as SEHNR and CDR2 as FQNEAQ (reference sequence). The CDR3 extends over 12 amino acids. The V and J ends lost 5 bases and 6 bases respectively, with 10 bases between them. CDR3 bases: TGTGCCAGCAGCAGCCTAGAGGCTGAAGCTTTCTTT. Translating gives CASSSLEAEAFF. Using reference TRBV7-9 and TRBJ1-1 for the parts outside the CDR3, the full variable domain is DTGVSQNPRHKITKRGQNVTFRCDPISEHNRLYWYRQTLGQGPEFLTYFQNEAQLEKSRLLSDRFSAERPKGSFSTLEIQRTEQGDSAMYLCASSSLEAEAFFGQGTRLTVV.

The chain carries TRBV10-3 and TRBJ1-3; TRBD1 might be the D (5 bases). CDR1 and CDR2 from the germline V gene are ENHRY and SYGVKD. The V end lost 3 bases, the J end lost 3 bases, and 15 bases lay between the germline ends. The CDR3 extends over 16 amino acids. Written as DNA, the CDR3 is TGTGCCATCAGTGACCCCGGCAGGGCTGATGGAAACACCATATATTTT. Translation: CAISDPGRADGNTIYF.

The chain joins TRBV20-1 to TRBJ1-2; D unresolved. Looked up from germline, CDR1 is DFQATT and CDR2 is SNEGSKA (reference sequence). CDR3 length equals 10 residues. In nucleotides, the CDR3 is TGCAGCTCCAACTCTTATGGCTACACCTTC. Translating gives CSSNSYGYTF.

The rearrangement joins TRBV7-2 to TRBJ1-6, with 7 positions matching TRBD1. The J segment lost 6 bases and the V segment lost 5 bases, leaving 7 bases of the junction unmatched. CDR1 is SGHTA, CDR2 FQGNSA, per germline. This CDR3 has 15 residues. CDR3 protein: CASSPPGQSNSPLHF. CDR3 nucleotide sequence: TGTGCCAGCAGCCCCCCGGGACAGTCTAATTCACCCCTCCACTTT.

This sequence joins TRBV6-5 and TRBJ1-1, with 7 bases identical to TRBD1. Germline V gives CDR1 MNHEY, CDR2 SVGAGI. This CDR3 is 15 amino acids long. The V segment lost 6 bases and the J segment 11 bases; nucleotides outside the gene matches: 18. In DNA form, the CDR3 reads TGTGCCAGCAGCCCGAATCCACCGGGACAGCGGCAGGCTTTCTTT. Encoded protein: CASSPNPPGQRQAFF.

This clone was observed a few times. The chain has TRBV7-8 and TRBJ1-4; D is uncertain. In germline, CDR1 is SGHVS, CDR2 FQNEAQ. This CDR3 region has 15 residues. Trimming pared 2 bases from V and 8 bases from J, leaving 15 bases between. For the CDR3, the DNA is TGTGCCAGCAGCTTACGTGGCAGTAAGAGGGAAAAACTGTTTTTT. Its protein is CASSLRGSKREKLFF.

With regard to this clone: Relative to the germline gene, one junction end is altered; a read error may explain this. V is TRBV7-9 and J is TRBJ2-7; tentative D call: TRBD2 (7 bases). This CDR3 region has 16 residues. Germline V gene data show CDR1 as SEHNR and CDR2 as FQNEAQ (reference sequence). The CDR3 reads CSSSLRMAGATYEQYF. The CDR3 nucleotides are TGTTCCAGCAGCTTAAGGATGGCGGGGGCAACCTACGAGCAGTACTTC.

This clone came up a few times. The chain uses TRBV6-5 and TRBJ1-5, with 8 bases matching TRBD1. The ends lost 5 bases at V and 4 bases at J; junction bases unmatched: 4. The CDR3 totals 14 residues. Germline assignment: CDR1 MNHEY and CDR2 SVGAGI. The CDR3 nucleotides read TGTGCCAGCAGTCCGACAGGGGCTAATCAGCCCCAGCATTTT. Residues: CASSPTGANQPQHF.

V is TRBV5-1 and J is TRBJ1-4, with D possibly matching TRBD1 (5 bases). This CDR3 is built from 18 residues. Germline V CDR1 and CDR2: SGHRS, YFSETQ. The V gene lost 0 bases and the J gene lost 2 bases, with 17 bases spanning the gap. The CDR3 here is CASSLGGDSGGTNEKLFF. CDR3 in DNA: TGCGCCAGCAGCTTGGGGGGGGACTCCGGCGGGACTAATGAAAAACTGTTTTTT.

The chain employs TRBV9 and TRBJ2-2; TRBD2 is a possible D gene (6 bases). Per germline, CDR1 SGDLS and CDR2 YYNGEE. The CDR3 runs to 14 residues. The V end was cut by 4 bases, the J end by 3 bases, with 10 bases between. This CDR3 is CASSPRDYTGELFF. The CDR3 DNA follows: TGTGCCAGCAGCCCCCGGGACTACACCGGGGAGCTGTTTTTT.

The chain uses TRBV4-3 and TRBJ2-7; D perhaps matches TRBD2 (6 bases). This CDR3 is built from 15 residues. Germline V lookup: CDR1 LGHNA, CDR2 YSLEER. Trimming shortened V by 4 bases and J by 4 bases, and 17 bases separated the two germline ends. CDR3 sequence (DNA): TGCGCCAGCAGCCCCCAACGGGACTCTTGGTACGAGCAGTACTTC. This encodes CASSPQRDSWYEQYF.

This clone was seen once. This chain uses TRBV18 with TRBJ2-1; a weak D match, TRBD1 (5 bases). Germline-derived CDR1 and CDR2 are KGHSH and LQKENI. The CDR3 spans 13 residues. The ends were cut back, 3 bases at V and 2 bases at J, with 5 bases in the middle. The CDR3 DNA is TGTGCCAGCTCACCGGACACCTACAATGAGCAGTTCTTC. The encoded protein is CASSPDTYNEQFF.

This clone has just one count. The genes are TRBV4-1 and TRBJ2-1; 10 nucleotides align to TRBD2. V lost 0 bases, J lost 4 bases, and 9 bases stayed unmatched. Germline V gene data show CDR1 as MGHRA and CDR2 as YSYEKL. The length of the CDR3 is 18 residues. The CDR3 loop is CASSQDNVVAGGYNEQFF. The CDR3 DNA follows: TGCGCCAGCAGCCAAGATAACGTGGTAGCGGGGGGTTACAATGAGCAGTTCTTC.

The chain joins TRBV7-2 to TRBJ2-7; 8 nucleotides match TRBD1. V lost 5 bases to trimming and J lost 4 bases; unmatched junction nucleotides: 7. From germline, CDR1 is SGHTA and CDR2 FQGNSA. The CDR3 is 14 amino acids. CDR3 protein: CASSGAGGLYEQYF. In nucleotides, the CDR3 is TGTGCCAGCAGCGGGGCAGGGGGCTTATACGAGCAGTACTTC.

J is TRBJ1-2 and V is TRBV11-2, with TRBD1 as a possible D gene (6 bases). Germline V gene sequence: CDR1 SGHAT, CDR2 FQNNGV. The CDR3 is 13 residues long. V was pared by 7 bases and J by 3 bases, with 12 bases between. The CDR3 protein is CASTPGQYYGYTF. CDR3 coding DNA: TGTGCCAGCACCCCCGGACAGTACTATGGCTACACCTTC.

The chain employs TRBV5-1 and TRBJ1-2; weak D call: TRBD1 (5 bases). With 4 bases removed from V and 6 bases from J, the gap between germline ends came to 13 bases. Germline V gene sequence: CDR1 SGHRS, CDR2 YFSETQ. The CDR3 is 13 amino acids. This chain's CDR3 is CASSRDGGDGYTF. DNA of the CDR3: TGCGCCAGCAGCCGGGACGGGGGGGATGGCTACACCTTC.

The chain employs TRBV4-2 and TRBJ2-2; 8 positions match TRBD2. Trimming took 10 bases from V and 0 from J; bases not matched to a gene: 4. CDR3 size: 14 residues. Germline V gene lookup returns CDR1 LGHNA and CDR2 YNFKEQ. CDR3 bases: TGTGCCACCACGGGGGGGACGAACACCGGGGAGCTGTTTTTT. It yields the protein CATTGGTNTGELFF.

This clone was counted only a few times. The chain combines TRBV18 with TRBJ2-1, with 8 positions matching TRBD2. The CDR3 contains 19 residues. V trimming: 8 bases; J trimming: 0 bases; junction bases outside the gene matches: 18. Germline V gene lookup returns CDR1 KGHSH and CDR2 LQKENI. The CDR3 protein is CASAWHPRPTSGSYNEQFF. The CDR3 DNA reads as TGTGCCAGCGCCTGGCACCCGAGACCTACTAGCGGCTCCTACAATGAGCAGTTCTTC.

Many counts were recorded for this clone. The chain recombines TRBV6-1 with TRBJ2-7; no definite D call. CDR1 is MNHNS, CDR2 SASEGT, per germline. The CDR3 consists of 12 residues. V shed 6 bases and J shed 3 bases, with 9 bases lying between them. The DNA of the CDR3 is TGTGCCAGCAGCGAGGCAAACTACGAGCAGTACTTC. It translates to CASSEANYEQYF.

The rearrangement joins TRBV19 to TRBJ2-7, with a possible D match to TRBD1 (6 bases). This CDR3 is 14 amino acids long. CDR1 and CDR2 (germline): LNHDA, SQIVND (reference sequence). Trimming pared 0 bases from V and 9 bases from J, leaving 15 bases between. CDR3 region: CASSIDHRELVQYF. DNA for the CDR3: TGTGCCAGTAGTATAGATCACAGGGAGTTGGTGCAGTACTTC.

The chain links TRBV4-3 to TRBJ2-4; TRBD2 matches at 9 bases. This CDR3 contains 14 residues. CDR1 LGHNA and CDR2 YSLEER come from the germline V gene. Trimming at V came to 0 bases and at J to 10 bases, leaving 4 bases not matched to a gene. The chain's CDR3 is CASSQDSGGPIQYF. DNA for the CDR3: TGCGCCAGCAGCCAAGATAGCGGGGGCCCGATTCAGTACTTC.

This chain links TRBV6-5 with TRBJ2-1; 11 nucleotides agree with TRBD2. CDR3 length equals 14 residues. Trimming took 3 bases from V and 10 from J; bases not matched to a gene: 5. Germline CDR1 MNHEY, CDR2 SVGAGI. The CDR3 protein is CASSYSGRATEQFF. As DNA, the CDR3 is TGTGCCAGCAGTTATAGCGGGAGGGCGACGGAGCAGTTCTTC.

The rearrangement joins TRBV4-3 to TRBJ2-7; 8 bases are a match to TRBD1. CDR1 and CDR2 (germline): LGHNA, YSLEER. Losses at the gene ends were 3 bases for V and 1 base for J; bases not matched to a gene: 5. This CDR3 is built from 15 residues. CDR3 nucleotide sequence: TGCGCCAGCAGCCAGGCTACAGGGGGGTCCTACGAGCAGTACTTC. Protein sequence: CASSQATGGSYEQYF.